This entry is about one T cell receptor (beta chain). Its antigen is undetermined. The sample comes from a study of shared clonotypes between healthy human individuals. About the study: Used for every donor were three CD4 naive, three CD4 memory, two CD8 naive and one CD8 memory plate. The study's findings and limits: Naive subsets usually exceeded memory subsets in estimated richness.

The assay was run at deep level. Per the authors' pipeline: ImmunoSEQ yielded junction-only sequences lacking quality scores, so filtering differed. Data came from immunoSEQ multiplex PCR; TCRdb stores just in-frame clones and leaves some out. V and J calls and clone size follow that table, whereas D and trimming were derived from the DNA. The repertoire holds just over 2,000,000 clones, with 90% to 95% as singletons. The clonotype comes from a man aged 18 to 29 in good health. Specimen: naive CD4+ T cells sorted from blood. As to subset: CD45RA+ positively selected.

CDR3: CAADDGQLAKNIQYF. Written as DNA, the CDR3 is TGTGCCGCCGATGACGGTCAACTAGCCAAAAACATTCAGTACTTC. The chain is built from TRBV6-1 and TRBJ2-4; D is uncertain. Germline assignment: CDR1 MNHNS and CDR2 SASEGT. The CDR3 consists of 15 residues. Between the trimmed V and J ends, which lost 11 bases and 0 bases, there was a span of 17 bases.